The clone carrying this T cell receptor beta chain was observed at least ten times. Its antigen is not identified. Via MiXCR, TCRdb re-called the 5' RACE reads, giving one row per CDR3 protein. The repertoire holds about 340,000 distinct CDR3 sequences, with roughly 8.7% as singletons. The data stem from a study of T cells after yellow fever vaccination. Findings and caveats of the study: The bulk population could contribute abundant contaminating clonotypes to FACS-sorted repertoires. CD4 and CD8 compartments shared a small share of clonotypes, likely from convergent recombination.

The CDR3 loop spans 14 amino acids. Trimming stripped 0 bases from V and 1 base from J, with 5 bases between. Germline V gene lookup returns CDR1 MNHEY and CDR2 SVGAGI. This clonotype was sampled from a man younger than 30 who received the YFV17D yellow fever vaccine. This chain uses TRBV6-5 with TRBJ2-3; D gene uncertain. The input for sequencing was PBMCs, taken on the day of the first yellow fever vaccination. The DNA for the CDR3 is TGTGCCAGCAGTTACTCCCGAGGCACAGATACGCAGTATTTT. Its translation: CASSYSRGTDTQYF.